This T cell receptor beta chain comes out of a study of cytomegalovirus exposure and HLA in healthy donors. Findings of the study overall: Reportedly, diagnosis of cytomegalovirus status by the classifier showed high specificity and sensitivity.

With respect to this clone: Its antigen is not identified.

Use of 60 Vbeta and 13 Jbeta primers characterized the PCR. Data came from immunoSEQ multiplex PCR; TCRdb stores just in-frame clones and leaves some out. The sample consists of around 65,000 clones, about 78% of them appearing once. The V gene's germline CDR1 is MGHRA and CDR2 YSYEKL. The trim removed 1 base at V and 7 bases at J, leaving 2 bases unmatched. The CDR3 contains 14 residues. Each donor's status was that of a healthy bone marrow donor. The sequencing sample was made of PBMCs. This chain joins TRBV4-1 and TRBJ1-1; 11 nucleotides line up with TRBD1. This clonotype was sampled from a girl aged 10-17 years in good health and CMV-seropositive. CDR3 residues: CASSQVGQGGEAFF. CDR3 bases: TGCGCCAGCAGCCAAGTGGGACAGGGGGGTGAAGCTTTCTTT.